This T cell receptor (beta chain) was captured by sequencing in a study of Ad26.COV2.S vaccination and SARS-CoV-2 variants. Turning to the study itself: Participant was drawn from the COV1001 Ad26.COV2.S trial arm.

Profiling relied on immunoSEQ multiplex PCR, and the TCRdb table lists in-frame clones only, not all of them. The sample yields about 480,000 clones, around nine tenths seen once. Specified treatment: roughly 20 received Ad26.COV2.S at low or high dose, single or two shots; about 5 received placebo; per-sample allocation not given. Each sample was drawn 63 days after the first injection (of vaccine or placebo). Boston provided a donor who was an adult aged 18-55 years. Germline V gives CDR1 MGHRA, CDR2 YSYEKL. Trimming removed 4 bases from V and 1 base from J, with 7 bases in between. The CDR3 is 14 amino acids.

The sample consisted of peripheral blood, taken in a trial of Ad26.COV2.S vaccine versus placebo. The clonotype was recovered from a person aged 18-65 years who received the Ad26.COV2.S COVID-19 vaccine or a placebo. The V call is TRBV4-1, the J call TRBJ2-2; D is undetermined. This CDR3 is CASSPLENTGELFF. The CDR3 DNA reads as TGCGCCAGCAGCCCCCTAGAGAACACCGGGGAGCTGTTTTTT.